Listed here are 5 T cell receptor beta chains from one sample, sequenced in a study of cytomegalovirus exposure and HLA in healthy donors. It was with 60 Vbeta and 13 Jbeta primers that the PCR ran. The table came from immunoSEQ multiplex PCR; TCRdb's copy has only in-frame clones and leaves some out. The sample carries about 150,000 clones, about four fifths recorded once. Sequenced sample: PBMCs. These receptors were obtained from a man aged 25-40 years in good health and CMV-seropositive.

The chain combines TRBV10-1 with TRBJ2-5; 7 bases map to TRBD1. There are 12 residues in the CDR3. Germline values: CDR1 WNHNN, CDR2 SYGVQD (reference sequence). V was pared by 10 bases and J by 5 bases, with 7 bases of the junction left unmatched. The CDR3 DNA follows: TGCGCCATCCGCCGGGACAGCGAGACCCAGTACTTC. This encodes CAIRRDSETQYF.

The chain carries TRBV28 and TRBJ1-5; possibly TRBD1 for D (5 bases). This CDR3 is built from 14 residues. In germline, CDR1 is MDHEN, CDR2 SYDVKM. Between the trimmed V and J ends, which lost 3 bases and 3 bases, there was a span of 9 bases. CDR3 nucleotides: TGTGCCAGCAGTTTCCACAGGATCAATCAGCCCCAGCATTTT. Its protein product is CASSFHRINQPQHF.

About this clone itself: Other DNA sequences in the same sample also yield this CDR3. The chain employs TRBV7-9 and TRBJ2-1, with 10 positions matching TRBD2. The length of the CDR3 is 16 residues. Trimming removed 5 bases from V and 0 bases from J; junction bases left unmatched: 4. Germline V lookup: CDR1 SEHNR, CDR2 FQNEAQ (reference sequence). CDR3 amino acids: CASSPSGGSSYNEQFF. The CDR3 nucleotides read TGTGCCAGCAGCCCTAGCGGGGGAAGCTCCTACAATGAGCAGTTCTTC. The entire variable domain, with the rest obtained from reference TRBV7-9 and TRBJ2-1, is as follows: DTGVSQNPRHKITKRGQNVTFRCDPISEHNRLYWYRQTLGQGPEFLTYFQNEAQLEKSRLLSDRFSAERPKGSFSTLEIQRTEQGDSAMYLCASSPSGGSSYNEQFFGPGTRLTVL.

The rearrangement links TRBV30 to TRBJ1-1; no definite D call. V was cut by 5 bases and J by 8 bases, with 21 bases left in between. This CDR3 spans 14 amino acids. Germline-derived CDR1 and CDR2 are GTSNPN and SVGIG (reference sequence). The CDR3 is CAWVLRGSAFEAFF. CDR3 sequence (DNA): TGTGCCTGGGTGCTCCGAGGCAGCGCCTTCGAAGCTTTCTTT. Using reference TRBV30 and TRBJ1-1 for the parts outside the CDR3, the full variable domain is SQTIHQWPATLVQPVGSPLSLECTVEGTSNPNLYWYRQAAGRGLQLLFYSVGIGQISSEVPQNLSASRPQDRQFILSSKKLLLSDSGFYLCAWVLRGSAFEAFFGQGTRLTVV.

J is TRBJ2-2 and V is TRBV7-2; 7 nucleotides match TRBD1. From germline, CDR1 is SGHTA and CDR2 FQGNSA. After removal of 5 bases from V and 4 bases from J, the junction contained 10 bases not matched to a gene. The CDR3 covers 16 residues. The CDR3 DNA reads TGTGCCAGCAGCCCTCTCGGACAGGAGATCACCGGGGAGCTGTTTTTT. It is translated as CASSPLGQEITGELFF.